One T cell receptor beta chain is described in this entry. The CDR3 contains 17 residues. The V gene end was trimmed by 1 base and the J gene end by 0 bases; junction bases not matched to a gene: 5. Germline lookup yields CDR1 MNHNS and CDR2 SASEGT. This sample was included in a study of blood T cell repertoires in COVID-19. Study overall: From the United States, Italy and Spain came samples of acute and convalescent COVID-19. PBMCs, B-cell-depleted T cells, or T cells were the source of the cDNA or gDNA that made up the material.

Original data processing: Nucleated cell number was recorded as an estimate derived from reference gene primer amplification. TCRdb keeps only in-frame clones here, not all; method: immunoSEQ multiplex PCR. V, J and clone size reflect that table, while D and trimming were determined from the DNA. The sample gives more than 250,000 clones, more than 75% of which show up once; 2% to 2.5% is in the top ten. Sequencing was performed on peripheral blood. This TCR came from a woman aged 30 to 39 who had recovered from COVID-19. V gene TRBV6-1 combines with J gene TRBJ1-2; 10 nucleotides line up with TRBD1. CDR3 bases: TGTGCCAGCAGTGAAGAGACAGGGGGCGCGACTAACTATGGCTACACCTTC. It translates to CASSEETGGATNYGYTF.